The rows below give T cell receptor beta chains drawn from one sample of a study of T-cell memory formation after mild COVID-19. MiXCR, run by TCRdb on the 5' RACE reads, gives a single entry per CDR3 protein. The sample has roughly 560,000 distinct CDR3 sequences; approximately 20% are singletons. Sequencing input: PBMCs or a T cell subset sorted from them (not recorded which). These receptors were taken from an adult woman who had mild COVID-19 (a few samples of this study predate the infection). Cell type and time point are not known. Each CDR3 is given with its conserved first and last residue. A D gene is named only where the DNA matches it firmly. Clone size appears in some rows only: once, few, many, or a class for an expanded clone.

V: TRBV25-1
size: many
D: TRBD2
J: TRBJ2-1
DNA: TGTGCCAGCAGTGAACATACTAGCGGGAGGTTGAAGATCTTC
CDR3: CASSEHTSGRLKIF

V: TRBV14
size: few
D: -
J: TRBJ2-2
DNA: TGTGCCAGCAGCCCCGACCGTCCGAACACCGGGGAGCTGTTTTTT
CDR3: CASSPDRPNTGELFF

V: TRBV5-8
size: -
D: TRBD2
J: TRBJ2-3
DNA: TGTGCCAGCAGCTCCCCTCGGGGGGAGGGTTCAGATACGCAGTATTTT
CDR3: CASSSPRGEGSDTQYF

V: TRBV12-3/TRBV12-4
size: -
D: TRBD1
J: TRBJ1-5
DNA: TGTGCCAGCAGTTCCATGACAGGGGGGTCTTGGCCCCAGCATTTT
CDR3: CASSSMTGGSWPQHF

V: TRBV14
size: -
D: TRBD1
J: TRBJ2-7
DNA: TGTGCCAGCAGCGCCCGACAGGGCTACGAGCAGTACTTC
CDR3: CASSARQGYEQYF

V: TRBV12-3/TRBV12-4
size: few
D: TRBD2
J: TRBJ2-5
DNA: TGTGCCAGCAGTCCCTTAGGGGGGACTAGCGGGAGTCAAGAGACCCAGTACTTC
CDR3: CASSPLGGTSGSQETQYF

V: TRBV7-6
size: few
D: -
J: TRBJ2-3
DNA: TGTGCCAGCAGCTCTGGGATAGATACGCAGTATTTT
CDR3: CASSSGIDTQYF

V: TRBV7-6
size: -
D: -
J: TRBJ1-4
DNA: TGTGCCAGCAGCGGGGGAAGTGGGCTGTTTTTT
CDR3: CASSGGSGLFF

V: TRBV29-1
size: -
D: -
J: TRBJ1-1
DNA: TGCAGCGTTTGCCGAGAAATGAACACTGAAGCTTTCTTT
CDR3: CSVCREMNTEAFF

V: TRBV7-8
size: few
D: -
J: TRBJ2-7
DNA: TGTGCCAGCAGCTTGACCCCGGACAGTTACGAGCAGTACTTC
CDR3: CASSLTPDSYEQYF

V: TRBV2
size: -
D: -
J: TRBJ2-3
DNA: TGTGCCACCAACGCAGTAAGGACAGATACGCAGTATTTT
CDR3: CATNAVRTDTQYF

V: TRBV29-1
size: -
D: TRBD2
J: TRBJ2-2
DNA: TGCAGCGTTGAAGACGTTAGCGGGGGGATCACCGGGGAGCTGTTTTTT
CDR3: CSVEDVSGGITGELFF

V: TRBV7-9
size: once
D: -
J: TRBJ2-4
DNA: TGTGCCAGCAGATCCACCAGTCAGGGGGCCAAAAACATTCAGTACTTC
CDR3: CASRSTSQGAKNIQYF

V: TRBV4-3
size: -
D: -
J: TRBJ1-6
DNA: TGCGCCAGCAGCCAAGACAAGGGGAATTCACCCCTCCACTTT
CDR3: CASSQDKGNSPLHF

V: TRBV27
size: -
D: TRBD1
J: TRBJ2-5
DNA: TGTGCCAGCAGTGGAGACCAGGGGGCTGAGGAGACCCAGTACTTC
CDR3: CASSGDQGAEETQYF

V: TRBV20-1
size: few
D: TRBD2
J: TRBJ2-1
DNA: TGCAGTGCTAGTCACCCGGGAGGGCCGGTCATGGAGGTACACAATGAGCAGTTCTTC
CDR3: CSASHPGGPVMEVHNEQFF

V: TRBV24-1
size: few
D: TRBD2
J: TRBJ2-5
DNA: TGTGCCACGGAGCGGGATGGAGGAGAGACCCAGTACTTC
CDR3: CATERDGGETQYF

V: TRBV9
size: many
D: -
J: TRBJ2-7
DNA: TGTGCCAGCAGCTTCCTCTCCTACGAGCAGTACTTC
CDR3: CASSFLSYEQYF

V: TRBV12-3/TRBV12-4
size: few
D: TRBD2
J: TRBJ2-1
DNA: TGTGCCAGCAGGGTAGCGGGGGGGAGTGAGCAGTTCTTC
CDR3: CASRVAGGSEQFF

V: TRBV20-1
size: few
D: TRBD1
J: TRBJ2-7
DNA: TGCAGTGCTAGGGGACAGGGGGCGCCGGAAATCGAGCAGTACTTC
CDR3: CSARGQGAPEIEQYF

V: TRBV7-9
size: -
D: -
J: TRBJ1-1
DNA: TGTGCCAGCAGCTTACCCGGCCCCAGGAACACTGAAGCTTTCTTT
CDR3: CASSLPGPRNTEAFF

V: TRBV30
size: -
D: -
J: TRBJ1-1
DNA: TGTGCCTGGATTCCCAGGGGCACTGAAGCTTTCTTT
CDR3: CAWIPRGTEAFF

V: TRBV2
size: -
D: -
J: TRBJ1-6
DNA: TGTGCCAGCAGTCCCTCCAGGGGATTCCACTTT
CDR3: CASSPSRGFHF

V: TRBV6-2/TRBV6-3
size: few
D: -
J: TRBJ2-7
DNA: TGTGCCAGCAGGCCCATCCCGGACGGGGGAAAAACGTACTTC
CDR3: CASRPIPDGGKTYF

V: TRBV6-5
size: many
D: -
J: TRBJ2-5
DNA: TGTGCCAGCAGTTACTCAACAGATCTCGGGGGGACCCAGTACTTC
CDR3: CASSYSTDLGGTQYF

V: TRBV6-6
size: -
D: -
J: TRBJ2-5
DNA: TGTGCCAGCAGTTACGCCATGGGGGGGGCCCAAGAGACCCAGTACTTC
CDR3: CASSYAMGGAQETQYF

V: TRBV5-1
size: few
D: -
J: TRBJ2-1
DNA: TGCGCCAGCAGCTTGGACAGACCGAGCTCCTACAATGAGCAGTTCTTC
CDR3: CASSLDRPSSYNEQFF

V: TRBV5-6
size: -
D: -
J: TRBJ2-3
DNA: TGTGCCAGCAGCTTGGAGGGCTACGAGACTAGCACAGATACGCAGTATTTT
CDR3: CASSLEGYETSTDTQYF

V: TRBV7-8
size: -
D: -
J: TRBJ1-1
DNA: TGTGCCAGCAGCTCCGGCGGGGGTTCGAACACTGAAGCTTTCTTT
CDR3: CASSSGGGSNTEAFF

V: TRBV2
size: once
D: -
J: TRBJ2-2
DNA: TGTGCCAGCAGAGGACTTAGGAACACCGGGGAGCTGTTTTTT
CDR3: CASRGLRNTGELFF

V: TRBV29-1
size: -
D: -
J: TRBJ1-1
DNA: TGCAGCGTGATGACAGGAGACACTGAAGCTTTCTTT
CDR3: CSVMTGDTEAFF

V: TRBV6-2/TRBV6-3
size: -
D: TRBD1
J: TRBJ1-1
DNA: TGTGCCAGCAAGACAGGGGGGGACCCTGAAGCTTTCTTT
CDR3: CASKTGGDPEAFF

V: TRBV14
size: -
D: TRBD1
J: TRBJ1-5
DNA: TGTGCCAGCAGCGCGGGACAGGGGCCGTATCAGCCCCAGCATTTT
CDR3: CASSAGQGPYQPQHF

V: TRBV27
size: many
D: -
J: TRBJ2-2
DNA: TGTGCCAGCAGACGGACAGCCGCGAACACCGGGGAGCTGTTTTTT
CDR3: CASRRTAANTGELFF

V: TRBV6-6
size: -
D: -
J: TRBJ1-2
DNA: TGTGCCAGCAGTTACTCCGCGGCCGGCCTCGGGGAGTATGGCTACACCTTC
CDR3: CASSYSAAGLGEYGYTF

V: TRBV20-1
size: few
D: TRBD1
J: TRBJ2-7
DNA: TGCAGTGCTTCCAGGGGGCCTAGCTCCTACGAGCAGTACTTC
CDR3: CSASRGPSSYEQYF